This TCR beta chain was sequenced for a study of shared clonotypes between healthy human individuals. The table came from immunoSEQ multiplex PCR; TCRdb's copy has only in-frame clones and leaves some out. The table has a few hundred thousand clones, about 74% seen once. V was clipped by 2 bases and J by 4 bases, with 12 bases between them. CDR1 and CDR2 from the germline V gene are MNHNY and SVGAGI (reference sequence). The CDR3 sequence is 15 residues long. This sequence was found in a woman aged 40-49 years in good health. Some clones in this sample may be carry-over from other donors' samples. The sequencing sample was made of PBMCs. The rearrangement uses TRBV6-6 and TRBJ2-1; no reliable D call. CDR3 coding DNA: TGTGCCAGCAGTTACGGAGAACCAAGATACAATGAGCAGTTCTTC. Translated: CASSYGEPRYNEQFF.